This entry concerns a single TCR beta chain. Its antigen remains unidentified. These data originate in a study of T cell repertoires in cytomegalovirus infection. TCRdb itself ran the reads through MiXCR, one entry per CDR3 protein. The data contain approximately 730,000 distinct CDR3 sequences, roughly a third of them singletons. This clonotype was sampled from a human donor in good health (CMV status not recorded). Some clones in this sample may be carry-over from other donors' samples. This material consisted of cultured PBMCs, taken from culture after CMV antigen stimulation.

The CDR3 sequence: CASSWDRSGTEAFF. As DNA, the CDR3 is TGTGCCAGTTCCTGGGACAGGAGTGGCACTGAAGCTTTCTTT. The chain carries TRBV19 and TRBJ1-1; 8 positions match TRBD1. This CDR3 comprises 14 residues. The J segment lost 4 bases and the V segment lost 8 bases, leaving 9 bases of the junction unmatched. Germline V CDR1 and CDR2: LNHDA, SQIVND (reference sequence). Together with reference TRBV19 and TRBJ1-1, the CDR3 gives the full variable domain: DGGITQSPKYLFRKEGQNVTLSCEQNLNHDAMYWYRQDPGQGLRLIYYSQIVNDFQKGDIAEGYSVSREKKESFPLTVTSAQKNPTAFYLCASSWDRSGTEAFFGQGTRLTVV.